What follows are 17 T cell receptor beta chains derived from one specimen sequenced in a study of blood T cell repertoires in COVID-19. Clones were read by immunoSEQ multiplex PCR, and TCRdb kept only the in-frame ones, dropping some. The repertoire holds around 290,000 clones, with around 90% as singletons. Sequenced material: PBMCs or T cells enriched from blood (not recorded which). The receptor source for this set is a woman aged 25-40 years who had recovered from COVID-19.

This chain connects TRBV6-2 or TRBV6-3 to TRBJ1-5; tentative D call: TRBD1 (6 bases). CDR1 MNHEY and CDR2 SVGEGT come from the germline V gene. Trimming left V 0 bases short and J 7 bases short, with 16 bases between. CDR3 length equals 16 residues. The CDR3 DNA reads as TGTGCCAGCAGTTACTCGAGGTGGCCAGGGGACCAGCCCCAGCATTTT. Protein sequence: CASSYSRWPGDQPQHF.

This clone was detected only once. This chain connects TRBV5-1 to TRBJ1-1, with no clear D. The CDR3 covers 13 residues. The germline V gene encodes CDR1 SGHRS and CDR2 YFSETQ. Trimming left V 3 bases short and J 3 bases short, with 9 bases between. This CDR3 reads CASSWNRDTEAFF. CDR3 bases: TGCGCCAGCAGCTGGAACCGGGACACTGAAGCTTTCTTT. The full variable domain, in which reference TRBV5-1 and TRBJ1-1 provide the parts outside the CDR3, is KAGVTQTPRYLIKTRGQQVTLSCSPISGHRSVSWYQQTPGQGLQFLFEYFSETQRNKGNFPGRFSGRQFSNSRSEMNVSTLELGDSALYLCASSWNRDTEAFFGQGTRLTVV.

The chain combines TRBV2 with TRBJ1-5; D may be TRBD1 (6 bases). Germline V lookup: CDR1 SNHLY, CDR2 FYNNEI. The CDR3 extends over 17 amino acids. The germline V and J ends were trimmed by 2 bases and 4 bases, with 18 bases remaining between them. CDR3 residues: CASSEFGGQNPNQPQHF. The CDR3 DNA is TGTGCCAGCAGTGAATTTGGTGGACAGAACCCGAATCAGCCCCAGCATTTT.

This chain joins TRBV15 and TRBJ1-1; TRBD1 matches at 7 bases. Germline V CDR1 and CDR2: LNHNV, YYDKDF (reference sequence). The CDR3 covers 17 residues. The V and J ends lost 1 base and 5 bases, in that order; junction bases with no gene match: 13. The CDR3 protein is CATSRGWERGRKTEAFF. The CDR3 DNA follows: TGTGCCACCAGCAGAGGGTGGGAGAGGGGGCGTAAAACTGAAGCTTTCTTT.

The J gene is TRBJ2-7, the V gene TRBV30; 8 positions match TRBD1. Per germline, CDR1 GTSNPN and CDR2 SVGIG (reference sequence). CDR3 size: 14 residues. J was trimmed by 5 bases and V by 0 bases; bases with no gene match: 6. CDR3 amino acids: CAWSVGRGRNEQYF. The DNA of the CDR3 is TGTGCCTGGAGTGTAGGCAGGGGGCGCAACGAGCAGTACTTC. The entire variable domain, with the rest obtained from reference TRBV30 and TRBJ2-7, is as follows: SQTIHQWPATLVQPVGSPLSLECTVEGTSNPNLYWYRQAAGRGLQLLFYSVGIGQISSEVPQNLSASRPQDRQFILSSKKLLLSDSGFYLCAWSVGRGRNEQYFGPGTRLTVT.

The chain links TRBV11-2 to TRBJ1-3; 11 positions match TRBD1. CDR1 and CDR2 (germline): SGHAT, FQNNGV. The V and J ends lost 5 bases and 7 bases, in that order; junction bases with no gene match: 7. This CDR3 comprises 15 residues. CDR3 DNA: TGTGCCAGCAGCCCGCGGACAGGGGGCGCGAACACCATATATTTT. Its translation is CASSPRTGGANTIYF.

This clone was seen a single time. The rearrangement links TRBV24-1 to TRBJ2-1; 12 positions agree with TRBD2. Looked up from germline, CDR1 is KGHDR and CDR2 is SFDVKD. This CDR3 spans 16 amino acids. The V gene end was trimmed by 4 bases and the J gene end by 7 bases; junction bases not matched to a gene: 7. The CDR3 reads CATSELTSGSYNEQFF. CDR3 coding DNA: TGTGCCACCAGTGAGCTGACTAGCGGGAGTTATAATGAGCAGTTCTTC.

The V and J genes are TRBV9 and TRBJ2-1; 14 nucleotides align to TRBD2. V dropped 2 bases and J dropped 6; count of bases not matched to a gene: 4. Germline V gene data show CDR1 as SGDLS and CDR2 as YYNGEE. The CDR3 has 16 residues. CDR3 bases: TGTGCCAGCAGCGTTGGACTAGCGGGAGGTACCAATGAGCAGTTCTTC. Translation: CASSVGLAGGTNEQFF.

This clone has more than one count but fewer than ten. The V gene is TRBV30, the J gene TRBJ2-3, with D uncertain. The length of the CDR3 is 13 residues. Germline CDR1 is GTSNPN and CDR2 is SVGIG (reference sequence). The V end lost 4 bases, the J end lost 1 base, and 9 bases lay between the germline ends. In DNA form, the CDR3 reads TGTGCCTGGACTACCGTGGGCACAGATACGCAGTATTTT. It encodes CAWTTVGTDTQYF.

The chain combines TRBV29-1 with TRBJ2-3, with D tentatively TRBD2 (5 bases). Germline assignment: CDR1 SQVTM and CDR2 ANQGSEA. Trimming removed 8 bases from V and 3 bases from J, with 9 bases in between. The CDR3 is 11 residues long. CDR3 sequence reads: CSMRVTDTQYF. The CDR3 DNA reads as TGCAGCATGAGGGTGACAGATACGCAGTATTTT.

The chain joins TRBV7-2 to TRBJ1-6; D not certain. CDR1 and CDR2 (germline): SGHTA, FQGNSA. V lost 4 bases, J lost 6 bases, and 7 bases lay in between. The length of the CDR3 is 13 residues. The CDR3 nucleotides read TGTGCCAGCAGCTCGTCCCCTAATTCACCCCTCCACTTT. Translated: CASSSSPNSPLHF. Together with reference TRBV7-2 and TRBJ1-6, the CDR3 gives the full variable domain: GAGVSQSPSNKVTEKGKDVELRCDPISGHTALYWYRQSLGQGLEFLIYFQGNSAPDKSGLPSDRFSAERTGGSVSTLTIQRTQQEDSAVYLCASSSSPNSPLHFGNGTRLTVT.

The rearrangement uses TRBV2 and TRBJ1-3, with a weak D call TRBD1 (6 bases). This CDR3 has 14 residues. Between the trimmed V and J ends, which lost 3 bases and 3 bases, there was a span of 9 bases. Germline-derived CDR1 and CDR2 are SNHLY and FYNNEI. This CDR3 is CASSEGGLGNTIYF. CDR3 sequence (DNA): TGTGCCAGCAGTGAGGGGGGGCTTGGAAACACCATATATTTT.

This clone appeared a single time. V gene TRBV6-5 combines with J gene TRBJ2-3; D unresolved. Germline CDR1 reads MNHEY; CDR2 reads SVGAGI. The V and J ends lost 6 bases and 1 base respectively, with 11 bases between them. The CDR3 runs to 14 residues. The CDR3 here is CASRDPVGTDTQYF. The CDR3 nucleotides are TGTGCCAGCAGAGATCCGGTGGGCACAGATACGCAGTATTTT.

V gene TRBV11-3 combines with J gene TRBJ2-1, with a weak D call TRBD1 (5 bases). V lost 1 base to trimming and J lost 7 bases, with 14 bases between them. The CDR3 sequence is 15 residues long. CDR1 and CDR2 from the germline V gene are SGHNT and YENEEA. The CDR3 DNA reads TGTGCCAGCAGCTTAGGTCCAGGGCCAGGGAATGAGCAGTTCTTC. Amino acids: CASSLGPGPGNEQFF.

The J gene is TRBJ2-6, the V gene TRBV28, with a weak D call TRBD1 (6 bases). The CDR3 loop spans 16 amino acids. V was cut by 3 bases and J by 3 bases, with 12 bases left in between. Germline V gives CDR1 MDHEN, CDR2 SYDVKM. The CDR3 spells CASSFFSRGGANVLTF. DNA of the CDR3: TGTGCCAGCAGTTTTTTCAGCAGGGGTGGGGCCAACGTCCTGACTTTC. The full variable domain, in which reference TRBV28 and TRBJ2-6 provide the parts outside the CDR3, is DVKVTQSSRYLVKRTGEKVFLECVQDMDHENMFWYRQDPGLGLRLIYFSYDVKMKEKGDIPEGYSVSREKKERFSLILESASTNQTSMYLCASSFFSRGGANVLTFGAGSRLTVL.

The chain carries TRBV25-1 and TRBJ1-4, with 9 bases matching TRBD1. Germline-derived CDR1 and CDR2 are MGHDK and SYGVNS. The CDR3 length is 14 residues. V dropped 6 bases and J dropped 8; count of bases not matched to a gene: 7. CDR3 in DNA: TGTGCCAGCAGCAGGGGACAGGGTCGCGAAAAACTGTTTTTT. Encoded protein: CASSRGQGREKLFF.

The rearrangement links TRBV18 to TRBJ2-7, with D possibly TRBD1 on 5 matching bases. Germline values: CDR1 KGHSH, CDR2 LQKENI. V was cut by 2 bases and J by 2 bases, with 13 bases left in between. The CDR3 runs 15 residues. The CDR3 protein is CASSPEATVTYEQYF. CDR3 DNA sequence: TGTGCCAGCTCACCAGAGGCGACAGTAACCTACGAGCAGTACTTC.